This T cell receptor (beta chain) was identified during a study of radiation and T cells in renal cell carcinoma. Time point meaning: blood 4 weeks post-SBRT, at nephrectomy. Treatment denoted: 15 Gy SBRT to primary tumor, nephrectomy 4 weeks later. Nephrectomy followed 15 Gy stereotactic body radiation by 4 weeks. TCRdb keeps only in-frame clones here, not all; method: immunoSEQ multiplex PCR. The profile shows 50,000 to 65,000 clones, over 60% of them singletons. Deletions cut 5 bases from V and 6 bases from J, with 10 bases between. Looked up from germline, CDR1 is MNHNY and CDR2 is SVGAGI (reference sequence). The CDR3 loop spans 12 amino acids.

The TCR originated in a man aged 55 to 70 with renal cell carcinoma. The source was blood, collected from a patient whose treatment included radiotherapy and nephrectomy. V gene TRBV6-6 combines with J gene TRBJ1-1; maybe TRBD1 (5 bases). The CDR3 DNA reads TGTGCCAGCAGTATCAGGGAGGCTGAAGCTTTCTTT. Translated, it gives CASSIREAEAFF.